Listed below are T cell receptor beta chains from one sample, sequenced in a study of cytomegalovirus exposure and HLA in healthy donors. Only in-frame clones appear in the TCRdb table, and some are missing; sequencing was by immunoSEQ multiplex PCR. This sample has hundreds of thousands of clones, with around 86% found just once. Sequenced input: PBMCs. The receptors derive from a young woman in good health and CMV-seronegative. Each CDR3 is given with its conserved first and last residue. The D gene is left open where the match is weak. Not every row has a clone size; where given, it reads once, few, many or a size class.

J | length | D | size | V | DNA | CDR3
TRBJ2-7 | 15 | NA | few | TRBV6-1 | TGTGCCAGCAGTGAAAACCCGGAGGGCGCCGACGAGCAGTACTTC | CASSENPEGADEQYF
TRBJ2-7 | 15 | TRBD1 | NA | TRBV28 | TGTGCCAGCAGTATGACAGGGCCTCTTACCTACGAGCAGTACTTC | CASSMTGPLTYEQYF
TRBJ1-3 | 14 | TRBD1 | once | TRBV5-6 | TGTGCCAGCAGGTGGACAGGGGCTGGAAACACCATATATTTT | CASRWTGAGNTIYF
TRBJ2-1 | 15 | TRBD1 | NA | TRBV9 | TGTGCCAGCAGCGCCCGAGGGCAGGGGGCACGAGAGCAGTTCTTC | CASSARGQGAREQFF
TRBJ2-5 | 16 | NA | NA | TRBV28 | TGTGCCAGCAGTTTCCGGGACACTAAGTACCAAGAGACCCAGTACTTC | CASSFRDTKYQETQYF
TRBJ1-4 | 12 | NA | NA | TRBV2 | TGTGCCAGCAGTGAAGGGAGGGAAAAACTGTTTTTT | CASSEGREKLFF
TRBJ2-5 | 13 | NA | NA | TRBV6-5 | TGTGCCAGCAGCCTCCTCAACGCGGAGACCCAGTACTTC | CASSLLNAETQYF
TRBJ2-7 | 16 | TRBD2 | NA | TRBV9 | TGTGCCAGCAGCGTAGAGGGGATAGCGGGGGGGTACGAGCAGTACTTC | CASSVEGIAGGYEQYF
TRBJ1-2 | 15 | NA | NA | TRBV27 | TGTGCCAGCAGTTTAATGGCGGAGACTAACTATGGCTACACCTTC | CASSLMAETNYGYTF
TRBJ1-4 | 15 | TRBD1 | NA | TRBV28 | TGTGCCAGCAGTCCAGGGGGACTCTCCGGTGAAAAACTGTTTTTT | CASSPGGLSGEKLFF
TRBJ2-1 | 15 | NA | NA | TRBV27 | TGTGCCAGCAGTTTATCGGGGGGATCCTACAATGAGCAGTTCTTC | CASSLSGGSYNEQFF
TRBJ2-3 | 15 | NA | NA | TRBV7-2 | TGTGCCAGCAGCCCTGACTACCTGAGCACAGATACGCAGTATTTT | CASSPDYLSTDTQYF
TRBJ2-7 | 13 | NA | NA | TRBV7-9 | TGTGCCAGCAGCTCGGACATCTCCTACGAGCAGTACTTC | CASSSDISYEQYF
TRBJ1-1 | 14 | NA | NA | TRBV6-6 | TGTGCCAGCAGTAGCGGGGCCGGGAGAACTGAAGCTTTCTTT | CASSSGAGRTEAFF
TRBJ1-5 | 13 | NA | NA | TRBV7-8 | TGTGCCAGCAGCTTACAGGGGCATCAGCCCCAGCATTTT | CASSLQGHQPQHF
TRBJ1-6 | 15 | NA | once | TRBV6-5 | TGTGCCAGCAGTTTGGCGGGGCCCCTTAATTCACCCCTCCACTTT | CASSLAGPLNSPLHF
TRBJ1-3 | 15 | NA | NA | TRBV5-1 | TGCGCCAGCAGCTTGGAGGGGCAGGCTGGAAACACCATATATTTT | CASSLEGQAGNTIYF
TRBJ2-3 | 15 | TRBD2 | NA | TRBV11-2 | TGTGCCAGCAGCCGACTAGCGGGGGGGCTGGATACGCAGTATTTT | CASSRLAGGLDTQYF
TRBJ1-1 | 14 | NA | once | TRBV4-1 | TGCGCCAGCAGGTCAGGGACTCGTGGCACTGAAGCTTTCTTT | CASRSGTRGTEAFF
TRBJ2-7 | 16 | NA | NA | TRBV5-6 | TGTGCCAGCAGCTTGTCCCTGACTGGTGGGTCCTACGAGCAGTACTTC | CASSLSLTGGSYEQYF
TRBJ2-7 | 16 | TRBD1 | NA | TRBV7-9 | TGTGCCAGCAGCCTACCGACAGGGGCATCTTCCTACGAGCAGTACTTC | CASSLPTGASSYEQYF
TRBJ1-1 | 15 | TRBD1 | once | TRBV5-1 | TGCGCCAGCAGCTTGGGACAGGGGGCGAACACTGAAGCTTTCTTT | CASSLGQGANTEAFF
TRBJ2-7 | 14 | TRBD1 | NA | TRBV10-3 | TGTGCCGCCCGGCCTGGACAGGGAGACTACGAGCAGTACTTC | CAARPGQGDYEQYF
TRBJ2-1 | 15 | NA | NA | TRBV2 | TGTGCCAGCAGTGAAGAGGTAGCGACATACAATGAGCAGTTCTTC | CASSEEVATYNEQFF
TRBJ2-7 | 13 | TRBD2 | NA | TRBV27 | TGTGCCACCATAGCATCAGGGAGGGGCGAGCAGTACTTC | CATIASGRGEQYF
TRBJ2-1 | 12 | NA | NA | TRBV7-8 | TGTGCCAGCACCCCCTATAGAAATGAGCAGTTCTTC | CASTPYRNEQFF
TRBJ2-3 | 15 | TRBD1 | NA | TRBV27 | TGTGCCAGCAGTCGGGACAGGGGAAGGCCAGATACGCAGTATTTT | CASSRDRGRPDTQYF
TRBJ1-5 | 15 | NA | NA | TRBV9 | TGTGCCAGCAGCCCCAGGGAGGGAATGGGACAGCCCCAGCATTTT | CASSPREGMGQPQHF